A selection of T cell receptor beta chains follows, all from one sample in a study of T cell changes during pregnancy in multiple sclerosis. Sequencing was performed with immunoSEQ multiplex PCR; in TCRdb, only in-frame clones are kept and a portion is missing. The sample contains about 70,000 clones, approximately 92% of which appear only once. The specimen was peripheral blood, collected in the third trimester of pregnancy. The origin of the receptors is a female donor with multiple sclerosis, enrolled in a pregnancy study. Both conserved end residues are part of each CDR3. D genes are given only for firm matches. Clone size is stated in some rows and not others, as once, few, many or a class when expanded.

j_gene: TRBJ2-1; v_gene: TRBV11-1; d_gene: .; abundance: .; CDR3nt: TGTGCCAGCAGCTTGTCCAGCTACAATGAGCAGTTCTTC; CDR3aa: CASSLSSYNEQFF
j_gene: TRBJ2-3; v_gene: TRBV2; d_gene: .; abundance: .; CDR3nt: TGTGCCAGCAGCAACGGGAATACGCAGTATTTT; CDR3aa: CASSNGNTQYF
j_gene: TRBJ1-3; v_gene: TRBV30; d_gene: TRBD1; abundance: .; CDR3nt: TGTGCCTGGAGTGTAGTCGGGACAGGGGTTGGAAACACCATATATTTT; CDR3aa: CAWSVVGTGVGNTIYF
j_gene: TRBJ2-1; v_gene: TRBV11-2; d_gene: .; abundance: .; CDR3nt: TGTGCCAGCAGCTTAAAGGTACAGGATCGAGACAATGAGCAGTTCTTC; CDR3aa: CASSLKVQDRDNEQFF
j_gene: TRBJ2-3; v_gene: TRBV19; d_gene: .; abundance: .; CDR3nt: TGTGCCAGTACCATGCGCGCGGCAGATACGCAGTATTTT; CDR3aa: CASTMRAADTQYF
j_gene: TRBJ2-1; v_gene: TRBV28; d_gene: TRBD2; abundance: once; CDR3nt: TGTGCCAGCAGCCCTGGACTAGCGGGATTTCTGTACAATGAGCAGTTCTTC; CDR3aa: CASSPGLAGFLYNEQFF
j_gene: TRBJ2-3; v_gene: TRBV27; d_gene: .; abundance: once; CDR3nt: TGTGCCAGCAGTATCTCCCTACTAGGCTCAGCAGATACGCAGTATTTT; CDR3aa: CASSISLLGSADTQYF
j_gene: TRBJ2-3; v_gene: TRBV5-1; d_gene: .; abundance: .; CDR3nt: TGCGCCAGCAGCTTGAGCAGGCTAGCCGTCATCACAGATACGCAGTATTTT; CDR3aa: CASSLSRLAVITDTQYF
j_gene: TRBJ2-6; v_gene: TRBV10-3; d_gene: TRBD1; abundance: .; CDR3nt: TGTGCCATCAGTGAGGGACAGGGAATCTCTGGGGCCAACGTCCTGACTTTC; CDR3aa: CAISEGQGISGANVLTF
j_gene: TRBJ2-1; v_gene: TRBV9; d_gene: .; abundance: .; CDR3nt: TGTGCCAGCAGCGTTTCGGGAGACCCCTCCTACAATGAGCAGTTCTTC; CDR3aa: CASSVSGDPSYNEQFF
j_gene: TRBJ2-7; v_gene: TRBV11-1; d_gene: TRBD2; abundance: once; CDR3nt: TGTGCCAGCAGCTTACCAAGCACTCGGGGGGCCTACGAGCAGTACTTC; CDR3aa: CASSLPSTRGAYEQYF
j_gene: TRBJ1-4; v_gene: TRBV7-2; d_gene: .; abundance: .; CDR3nt: TGTGCCAGCAGCTTATACGGGGGGACTAATGAAAAACTGTTTTTT; CDR3aa: CASSLYGGTNEKLFF
j_gene: TRBJ2-7; v_gene: TRBV6-1; d_gene: .; abundance: .; CDR3nt: TGTGCCAGCAGGGAGAGCGGGTCCTACGAGCAGTACTTC; CDR3aa: CASRESGSYEQYF
j_gene: TRBJ2-5; v_gene: TRBV5-1; d_gene: .; abundance: .; CDR3nt: TGCGCCAGCAGCTTGGGAGTAGCTTCTCGGGAGACCCAGTACTTC; CDR3aa: CASSLGVASRETQYF
j_gene: TRBJ2-1; v_gene: TRBV6-5; d_gene: TRBD1; abundance: .; CDR3nt: TGTGCCAGCAGTTTTCCGGGACAGGCCGATGGTGAGCAGTTCTTC; CDR3aa: CASSFPGQADGEQFF
j_gene: TRBJ1-1; v_gene: TRBV11-2; d_gene: TRBD1; abundance: .; CDR3nt: TGTGCCAGCAGCCGAACAGGGGAGAGAGCTTTCTTT; CDR3aa: CASSRTGERAFF
j_gene: TRBJ1-4; v_gene: TRBV5-1; d_gene: .; abundance: .; CDR3nt: TGCGCCAGCAGCTACCGGGACAATAATGAAAAACTGTTTTTT; CDR3aa: CASSYRDNNEKLFF
j_gene: TRBJ2-5; v_gene: TRBV11-3; d_gene: TRBD2; abundance: .; CDR3nt: TGTGCCAGCAGCCTTCGACTAGCGGGCCTACAAGAGACCCAGTACTTC; CDR3aa: CASSLRLAGLQETQYF
j_gene: TRBJ2-5; v_gene: TRBV19; d_gene: TRBD2; abundance: .; CDR3nt: TGTGCCAGTAGGCCCCTTGGAAATGGCGGGAGCGAACAAGAGACCCAGTACTTC; CDR3aa: CASRPLGNGGSEQETQYF
j_gene: TRBJ1-3; v_gene: TRBV4-1; d_gene: .; abundance: .; CDR3nt: TGCGCCAGCAGCCAGCCCGGAGACACCATATATTTT; CDR3aa: CASSQPGDTIYF
j_gene: TRBJ2-1; v_gene: TRBV5-1; d_gene: .; abundance: .; CDR3nt: TGCGCCAGCAGTTCCGAGTACGCCTCAGGGTCCTACAATGAGCAGTTCTTC; CDR3aa: CASSSEYASGSYNEQFF
j_gene: TRBJ2-7; v_gene: TRBV5-1; d_gene: .; abundance: .; CDR3nt: TGCGCCAGCAGGCGTACGGACTTTCTTTCCTACGAGCAGTACTTC; CDR3aa: CASRRTDFLSYEQYF
j_gene: TRBJ2-7; v_gene: TRBV7-2; d_gene: .; abundance: .; CDR3nt: TGTGCCAGCAGCTTAGCAGCTAGCGCACAATACGAGCAGTACTTC; CDR3aa: CASSLAASAQYEQYF
j_gene: TRBJ2-5; v_gene: TRBV2; d_gene: .; abundance: .; CDR3nt: TGTGCCAGCACCGGTAACGGGCAAGAGACCCAGTACTTC; CDR3aa: CASTGNGQETQYF
j_gene: TRBJ1-2; v_gene: TRBV7-3; d_gene: TRBD1; abundance: .; CDR3nt: TGTGCCAGCAGCCTTACAGGGGGCGGTGGCTACACCTTC; CDR3aa: CASSLTGGGGYTF
j_gene: TRBJ2-7; v_gene: TRBV11-2; d_gene: TRBD2; abundance: .; CDR3nt: TGTGCCAGCAGCCCGTCGCGGGAGGACGAGCAGTACTTC; CDR3aa: CASSPSREDEQYF
j_gene: TRBJ1-4; v_gene: TRBV29-1; d_gene: .; abundance: .; CDR3nt: TGCAGCGCTAACGTCAGGGGTAGGAATGAAAAACTGTTTTTT; CDR3aa: CSANVRGRNEKLFF
j_gene: TRBJ1-6; v_gene: TRBV10-3; d_gene: .; abundance: .; CDR3nt: TGTGCCATCAGTGAGTCGGAGGGGTTGAATTCACCCCTCCACTTT; CDR3aa: CAISESEGLNSPLHF
j_gene: TRBJ1-1; v_gene: TRBV9; d_gene: TRBD1; abundance: .; CDR3nt: TGTGCCAGCAGCCCCTGGACAGGCCCGAACACTGAAGCTTTCTTT; CDR3aa: CASSPWTGPNTEAFF
j_gene: TRBJ2-5; v_gene: TRBV4-3; d_gene: .; abundance: .; CDR3nt: TGCGCCAGCAGCCAAGATGGGCTGCCCCAAGAGACCCAGTACTTC; CDR3aa: CASSQDGLPQETQYF
j_gene: TRBJ2-2; v_gene: TRBV7-7; d_gene: .; abundance: .; CDR3nt: TGTGCCAGCAGCTTAGCGGAGGGGATCACCGGGGAGCTGTTTTTT; CDR3aa: CASSLAEGITGELFF
j_gene: TRBJ2-2; v_gene: TRBV5-4; d_gene: .; abundance: once; CDR3nt: TGTGCCAGCAGCCCCCGTAGCGGATCAAACACCGGGGAGCTGTTTTTT; CDR3aa: CASSPRSGSNTGELFF
j_gene: TRBJ2-2; v_gene: TRBV5-1; d_gene: .; abundance: .; CDR3nt: TGCGCCAGCAGCTTGGAATATTACACCGGGGAGCTGTTTTTT; CDR3aa: CASSLEYYTGELFF
j_gene: TRBJ2-4; v_gene: TRBV4-1; d_gene: TRBD2; abundance: .; CDR3nt: TGCGCCAGCACCCGACGGGGTAGTTCCGGTGCTAGCGGGAGTGGGTTTGAAAACATTCAGTACTTC; CDR3aa: CASTRRGSSGASGSGFENIQYF
j_gene: TRBJ2-2; v_gene: TRBV2; d_gene: TRBD1; abundance: many; CDR3nt: TGTGCCAGCAGGGAGGGACAGGGTTACACCGGGGAGCTGTTTTTT; CDR3aa: CASREGQGYTGELFF
j_gene: TRBJ2-5; v_gene: TRBV29-1; d_gene: .; abundance: .; CDR3nt: TGCAGCGCAATGACTAGAATTGAGACCCAGTACTTC; CDR3aa: CSAMTRIETQYF
j_gene: TRBJ2-5; v_gene: TRBV29-1; d_gene: .; abundance: .; CDR3nt: TGCAGCCCGGTGGTGGGAGTGGAGACCCAGTACTTC; CDR3aa: CSPVVGVETQYF
j_gene: TRBJ2-1; v_gene: TRBV30; d_gene: TRBD2; abundance: .; CDR3nt: TGTGCCTGGAGTGAAGGGTGGAGGACTAGCGGGAGGGCCGGAGCGGTCTTC; CDR3aa: CAWSEGWRTSGRAGAVF
j_gene: TRBJ1-2; v_gene: TRBV19; d_gene: .; abundance: .; CDR3nt: TGTGCCAGTAGTTTTAACGTCGGAGAAGGAAATGGCTACACCTTC; CDR3aa: CASSFNVGEGNGYTF
j_gene: TRBJ2-2; v_gene: TRBV4-3; d_gene: .; abundance: once; CDR3nt: TGCGCCAGCAGCCAAGTGTCCCAGGGTGGGACCGGGGAGCTGTTTTTT; CDR3aa: CASSQVSQGGTGELFF
j_gene: TRBJ2-7; v_gene: TRBV6-5; d_gene: .; abundance: once; CDR3nt: TGTGCCAGCAGGAACCAGGTCAGGGGTGGTGACGAGCAGTACTTC; CDR3aa: CASRNQVRGGDEQYF
j_gene: TRBJ2-7; v_gene: TRBV11-3; d_gene: .; abundance: .; CDR3nt: TGTGCCAGCAGCCCGGGAAATGGGGTCTACGAGCAGTACTTC; CDR3aa: CASSPGNGVYEQYF
j_gene: TRBJ2-1; v_gene: TRBV3-1/TRBV3-2; d_gene: .; abundance: .; CDR3nt: TGTGCCAGTAAAAATGAGCAGTTCTTC; CDR3aa: CASKNEQFF
j_gene: TRBJ2-5; v_gene: TRBV10-3; d_gene: TRBD1; abundance: .; CDR3nt: TGTGCCATCTCCTTAACAGGGGCCCTGTACCAAGAGACCCAGTACTTC; CDR3aa: CAISLTGALYQETQYF
j_gene: TRBJ2-1; v_gene: TRBV7-2; d_gene: .; abundance: .; CDR3nt: TGTGCCAGCAGCTTATCTCGGTACAATGAGCAGTTCTTC; CDR3aa: CASSLSRYNEQFF
j_gene: TRBJ2-3; v_gene: TRBV5-1; d_gene: .; abundance: .; CDR3nt: TGCGCCAGCAGTCGTCAGGTATCTGGCACAGATACGCAGTATTTT; CDR3aa: CASSRQVSGTDTQYF
j_gene: TRBJ2-3; v_gene: TRBV6-6; d_gene: TRBD2; abundance: few; CDR3nt: TGTGCCAGCAACGGACTAGCGGGAGTCGGCACAGATACGCAGTATTTT; CDR3aa: CASNGLAGVGTDTQYF
j_gene: TRBJ2-7; v_gene: TRBV5-1; d_gene: .; abundance: .; CDR3nt: TGCGCCAGCAGCTTAACGGGAGCTTTGTACGAGCAGTACTTC; CDR3aa: CASSLTGALYEQYF
j_gene: TRBJ2-7; v_gene: TRBV11-3; d_gene: .; abundance: .; CDR3nt: TGTGCCAGCAGCGAACTCTCTTCCTACGAGCAGTACTTC; CDR3aa: CASSELSSYEQYF
j_gene: TRBJ1-1; v_gene: TRBV6-5; d_gene: .; abundance: .; CDR3nt: TGTGCCAGCAGTGAGAGCATTGAAGCTTTCTTT; CDR3aa: CASSESIEAFF
j_gene: TRBJ2-5; v_gene: TRBV5-1; d_gene: TRBD2; abundance: .; CDR3nt: TGCGCCAGCAGCCTGGGACTAGCGGGAGGGCGAGAGGAGACCCAGTACTTC; CDR3aa: CASSLGLAGGREETQYF
j_gene: TRBJ2-7; v_gene: TRBV7-2; d_gene: .; abundance: once; CDR3nt: TGTGCCAGCACCCCAAATCTGGGTCGGCAGGGCTTATACGAGCAGTACTTC; CDR3aa: CASTPNLGRQGLYEQYF